Sequencing of this T cell receptor (beta chain) was carried out in a study of blood T cell repertoires in COVID-19. The CDR3 length is 13 residues. Trimming took 6 bases from V and 5 from J; bases not matched to a gene: 6. Germline V gene lookup returns CDR1 KGHSH and CDR2 LQKENI. TCRdb keeps only in-frame clones here, not all; method: immunoSEQ multiplex PCR. In the table there are over 200,000 clones, about nine tenths of which are singletons. J is TRBJ1-2 and V is TRBV18; the match to TRBD1 covers 7 bases. The sequence was obtained from a woman aged 55-75 years with acute or convalescent COVID-19. The sample was peripheral blood. The CDR3 is CASSLGQSYGYTF. As DNA, the CDR3 is TGTGCCAGCTCGCTGGGACAGAGTTATGGCTACACCTTC.